A few counts support the clone carrying this T cell receptor (beta chain). At least 7 million PBMCs were isolated per sample. The data originate from a study of blood T cells in healthy people across ages. Study-level information: Through template switching, about one barcoded beta molecule was captured per two T cells, as measured in model experiments.

Using a J-beta primer mix together with a sample-barcoded 5' primer, a second PCR was run for about 6 to 12 cycles. TCRdb analysed the 5' RACE reads with MiXCR anew, one entry per CDR3 protein. Found here are 2 million or so distinct CDR3 sequences, 40% to 55% of them singletons; the top ten hold less than 2.5%. This CDR3 region has 14 residues. The germline V gene has CDR1 MNHEY and CDR2 SMNVEV (reference sequence). The TCR sequence derives from a woman in her thirties or forties in good health. Sequenced: blood. The chain joins TRBV27 to TRBJ2-5; D might be TRBD1 or TRBD2, each matching 5 bases. With the DNA end fitting TRBJ2-4 better, the J assignment may be wrong. CDR3 sequence: CASSSPGRENIQYF. CDR3 nucleotides: TGTGCCAGCAGTTCTCCGGGGCGTGAAAACATTCAGTACTTC.